This is a list of T cell receptor beta chains from one sample in a study of blood T cells in healthy people across ages. TCRdb used MiXCR to reprocess the 5' RACE reads, holding one entry per CDR3 protein. The sample lists roughly 1.5 million distinct CDR3 sequences, approximately 42% occurring once. The sample was blood. These receptors all stem from a woman aged 18-30 years in good health. The CDR3 runs from the conserved cysteine through the conserved F or W. The D gene is left open where the match is weak. The listing skips clone size in some rows; elsewhere it reads once, few, many or a size class.

J: TRBJ2-3; size: NA; V: TRBV12-5; length: 14; D: NA; DNA: TGTACTAGCTCCCGGGACAGTCGCACAGATACGCAGTATTTT; CDR3: CTSSRDSRTDTQYF
J: TRBJ2-5; size: NA; V: TRBV6-2/TRBV6-3; length: 14; D: TRBD1; DNA: TGTGCCAGCAGTGACGACAGGGTTCAGGAGACCCAGTACTTC; CDR3: CASSDDRVQETQYF
J: TRBJ2-7; size: NA; V: TRBV19; length: 17; D: NA; DNA: TGTGCCAGACCTAAAAAGGGGGGGGACTTGCAGTACAATGAGCAGTACTTC; CDR3: CARPKKGGDLQYNEQYF
J: TRBJ2-7; size: NA; V: TRBV27; length: 14; D: TRBD2; DNA: TGTGCCAGCAGTTTAGTAGCGGGAGTAAGCGAGCAGTACTTC; CDR3: CASSLVAGVSEQYF
J: TRBJ1-2; size: NA; V: TRBV13; length: 17; D: TRBD1; DNA: TGTGCCAGCAGCCTCGCTTGGGGGACAGGGGCTAACTATGGCTACACCTTC; CDR3: CASSLAWGTGANYGYTF
J: TRBJ2-3; size: NA; V: TRBV27; length: 16; D: NA; DNA: TGTGCCAGCAGCCCCGGAGCGGGACACTACACAGATACGCAGTATTTT; CDR3: CASSPGAGHYTDTQYF
J: TRBJ2-1; size: many; V: TRBV12-3/TRBV12-4; length: 14; D: NA; DNA: TGTGCCAGCAGCCCGGGACTCACTTACAATGAGCAGTTCTTC; CDR3: CASSPGLTYNEQFF
J: TRBJ2-3; size: NA; V: TRBV7-9; length: 15; D: TRBD2; DNA: TGTGCCAGCAGCTTGGCCCGGGGGGGACCAGATACGCAGTATTTT; CDR3: CASSLARGGPDTQYF
J: TRBJ2-1; size: many; V: TRBV6-5; length: 13; D: NA; DNA: TGTGCCAGCAGTTATTCTAGCCGCAATGAGCAGTTCTTC; CDR3: CASSYSSRNEQFF
J: TRBJ1-2; size: few; V: TRBV18; length: 14; D: NA; DNA: TGTGCCAGCTCACCACCCGACAGAAGCTATGGCTACACCTTC; CDR3: CASSPPDRSYGYTF
J: TRBJ2-1; size: NA; V: TRBV3-1; length: 19; D: TRBD2; DNA: TGTGCCAGCAGCCCCAGGACTAGCGGGAGGGGGAGCTCCTACAATGAGCAGTTCTTC; CDR3: CASSPRTSGRGSSYNEQFF
J: TRBJ2-1; size: few; V: TRBV27; length: 11; D: NA; DNA: TGTGCCAGCAGTTCAGCAGTTGAGCAGTTCTTC; CDR3: CASSSAVEQFF
J: TRBJ1-1; size: NA; V: TRBV6-5; length: 15; D: NA; DNA: TGTGCCAGCAGTTCCCCGGACGGAGTGAACACTGAAGCTTTCTTT; CDR3: CASSSPDGVNTEAFF
J: TRBJ2-4; size: NA; V: TRBV12-3/TRBV12-4; length: 13; D: NA; DNA: TGTGCCAGCAGCCGTCGTGCCAAAAACATTCAGTACTTC; CDR3: CASSRRAKNIQYF
J: TRBJ2-2; size: many; V: TRBV7-2; length: 15; D: TRBD1; DNA: TGTGCCAGCACCCGGGACAGACAAAACACCGGGGAGCTGTTTTTT; CDR3: CASTRDRQNTGELFF
J: TRBJ2-7; size: NA; V: TRBV4-2; length: 16; D: TRBD2; DNA: TGTGCCAGCAGCCAGGGAAGCGGGAGAAGTTTCTACGAGCAGTACTTC; CDR3: CASSQGSGRSFYEQYF
J: TRBJ2-7; size: few; V: TRBV3-1; length: 15; D: NA; DNA: TGTGCCAGCAGCCGCCTGACAGGAAGCTCCTACGAGCAGTACTTC; CDR3: CASSRLTGSSYEQYF
J: TRBJ1-6; size: few; V: TRBV5-5; length: 17; D: NA; DNA: TGTGCCAGCAGCTTGGCCGTGGCAGAAGCGATTAATTCACCCCTCCACTTT; CDR3: CASSLAVAEAINSPLHF
J: TRBJ2-1; size: NA; V: TRBV28; length: 15; D: NA; DNA: TGTGCCAGCAGCCCCGGCGGAGGGCCGCACAATGAGCAGTTCTTC; CDR3: CASSPGGGPHNEQFF
J: TRBJ1-2; size: NA; V: TRBV11-2; length: 14; D: NA; DNA: TGTGCCAGCAGCTTAGAACAAGGAGCCGGCGGCTACACCTTC; CDR3: CASSLEQGAGGYTF
J: TRBJ2-5; size: many; V: TRBV7-9; length: 14; D: TRBD2; DNA: TGTGCCAGCAGCCTGGGACTAGCGGATGAGACCCAGTACTTC; CDR3: CASSLGLADETQYF
J: TRBJ2-5; size: NA; V: TRBV7-2; length: 13; D: NA; DNA: TGTGCCAGCAGCTTAAGAGGGAACGCCCGGAAGTACTTC; CDR3: CASSLRGNARKYF
J: TRBJ2-7; size: few; V: TRBV29-1; length: 13; D: TRBD1; DNA: TGCAGCGTGACGGGGACAGGGTGGTCCGAGCAGTACTTC; CDR3: CSVTGTGWSEQYF
J: TRBJ1-2; size: NA; V: TRBV20-1; length: 15; D: NA; DNA: TGCAGTGCTGAAACTACAGGGTTCCCTAACTATGGCTACACCTTC; CDR3: CSAETTGFPNYGYTF
J: TRBJ2-5; size: NA; V: TRBV27; length: 17; D: TRBD2; DNA: TGTGCCAGCAGTTTAGCAGCGGGGGGGCTGGGATTCAATGAGCAGTACTTC; CDR3: CASSLAAGGLGFNEQYF
J: TRBJ2-7; size: NA; V: TRBV9; length: 15; D: NA; DNA: TGTGCCAGCAGCCTCGGTGGCCTGACCTACAATGAGCAGTACTTC; CDR3: CASSLGGLTYNEQYF
J: TRBJ2-5; size: NA; V: TRBV12-3/TRBV12-4; length: 15; D: TRBD1; DNA: TGTGCCAGCAGTCCCCAGGGGGCCACCTACAATGAGCAGTACTTC; CDR3: CASSPQGATYNEQYF
J: TRBJ2-7; size: NA; V: TRBV13; length: 16; D: NA; DNA: TGTGCCAGCAGCTTATCGCGGGATGGTGGCGCGAATGAGCAGTACTTC; CDR3: CASSLSRDGGANEQYF
J: TRBJ2-2; size: NA; V: TRBV4-1; length: 15; D: TRBD2; DNA: TGCGCCAGCAGCCATAGCGGGGGGAACACCGGGGAGCTGTTTTTT; CDR3: CASSHSGGNTGELFF
J: TRBJ1-2; size: NA; V: TRBV20-1; length: 11; D: NA; DNA: TGCAGTGCTCAGGGGCACTATGGCTACACCTTC; CDR3: CSAQGHYGYTF
J: TRBJ2-7; size: NA; V: TRBV4-1; length: 15; D: NA; DNA: TGCGCCAGCAGCCAGTCCCGCGGGAAAGCCTACGAGCAGTACTTC; CDR3: CASSQSRGKAYEQYF
J: TRBJ2-7; size: NA; V: TRBV7-2; length: 13; D: NA; DNA: TGTGCCAGCAGCTTAGAGGCCAGTACCGAGCAGTACTTC; CDR3: CASSLEASTEQYF
J: TRBJ2-1; size: NA; V: TRBV29-1; length: 12; D: NA; DNA: TGCAGCGCTGAGAGGGGAGATGCTGAGCAGTTCTTC; CDR3: CSAERGDAEQFF
J: TRBJ2-3; size: NA; V: TRBV28; length: 16; D: NA; DNA: TGTGCCAGCAGTCCGGGGACCGCGTATCGCACAGATACGCAGTATTTT; CDR3: CASSPGTAYRTDTQYF
J: TRBJ2-7; size: NA; V: TRBV7-2; length: 15; D: TRBD2; DNA: TGTGCCAGCAGCTTACTGGCGGGGGTGACCTACGAGCAGTACTTC; CDR3: CASSLLAGVTYEQYF
J: TRBJ2-5; size: few; V: TRBV28; length: 13; D: NA; DNA: TGTGCCAGCAGTTTTTACAGGAAAGAGACCCAGTACTTC; CDR3: CASSFYRKETQYF
J: TRBJ1-1; size: few; V: TRBV7-9; length: 15; D: NA; DNA: TGTGCCAGCAGAGTAGAAGGAGGGCGGCACACTGAAGCTTTCTTT; CDR3: CASRVEGGRHTEAFF